This T cell receptor beta chain stems from a study of T cell repertoires in cytomegalovirus infection. About the research overall: Public signatures in TCR beta pointed to CMV infection and matching HLA type. Study results and caveats: Predominance within the ex vivo response was attributable to HLA-C-restricted CMV-specific TCR beta clonotypes. Summed frequency of shared TCR beta families picked out CMV carriers who also had the relevant HLA.

TCRdb ran MiXCR on the reads and lists one entry per CDR3 protein. The table records approximately 500,000 distinct CDR3 sequences, approximately 15% of them present only once. The germline gives CDR1 MNHEY, CDR2 SMNVEV (reference sequence). Deletions cut 1 base from V and 2 bases from J, with 24 bases between. The CDR3 contains 20 residues. This clonotype was counted at least ten times. The antigen is unknown. This clonotype was obtained from a human donor in good health (CMV status not recorded). Some clones in this sample may be carry-over from other donors' samples. This chain links TRBV27 with TRBJ2-1; D possibly uses TRBD1 or TRBD2 (5 bases each). The sample comprised CD8+ T cells from PBMCs. CDR3 protein: CASSLWSSGQARGAYNEQFF. The CDR3 coding sequence is TGTGCCAGCAGTTTATGGTCCAGCGGTCAGGCCAGAGGGGCCTACAATGAGCAGTTCTTC.